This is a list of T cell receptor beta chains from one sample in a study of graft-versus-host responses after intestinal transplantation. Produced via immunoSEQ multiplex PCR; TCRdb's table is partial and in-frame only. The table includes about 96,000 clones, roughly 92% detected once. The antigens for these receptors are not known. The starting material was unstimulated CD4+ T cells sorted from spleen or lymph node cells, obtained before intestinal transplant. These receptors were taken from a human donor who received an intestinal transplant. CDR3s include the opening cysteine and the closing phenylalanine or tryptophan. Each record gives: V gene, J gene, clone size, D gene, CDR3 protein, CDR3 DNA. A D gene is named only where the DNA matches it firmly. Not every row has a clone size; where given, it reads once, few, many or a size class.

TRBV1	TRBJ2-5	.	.	CTSSQGGLAGVETQYF	TGCACCAGCAGCCAAGGTGGACTAGCGGGAGTAGAGACCCAGTACTTC
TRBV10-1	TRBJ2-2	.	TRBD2	CASSEGGRASFGELFF	TGCGCCAGCAGTGAGGGCGGGAGGGCCTCTTTCGGGGAGCTGTTTTTT
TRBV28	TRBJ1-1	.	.	CASSSPGLNTEAFF	TGTGCCAGCAGTTCCCCGGGCCTGAACACTGAAGCTTTCTTT
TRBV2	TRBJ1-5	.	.	CASSGGRGIGNQPQHF	TGTGCCAGCAGTGGGGGGCGGGGTATAGGCAATCAGCCCCAGCATTTT
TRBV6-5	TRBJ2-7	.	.	CASSSRTETYEQYF	TGTGCCAGCAGTTCCCGGACGGAAACCTACGAGCAGTACTTC
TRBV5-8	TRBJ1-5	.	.	CASSLRGPQHF	TGTGCCAGCAGCTTGAGGGGGCCCCAGCATTTT
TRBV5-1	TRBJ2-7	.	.	CASSLIPGTTYEQYF	TGCGCCAGCAGCTTGATTCCCGGGACCACCTACGAGCAGTACTTC
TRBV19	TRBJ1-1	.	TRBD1	CASLNRDRDAEAFF	TGTGCCAGTTTGAATAGGGACAGGGACGCTGAAGCTTTCTTT
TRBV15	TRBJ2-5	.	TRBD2	CATSRNAGGLGHVAETQYF	TGTGCCACCAGCAGAAATGCGGGGGGACTAGGTCATGTGGCGGAGACCCAGTACTTC
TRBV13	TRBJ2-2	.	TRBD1	CASSSTGGAVTGELFF	TGTGCCAGCAGCTCGACAGGGGGCGCGGTCACCGGGGAGCTGTTTTTT
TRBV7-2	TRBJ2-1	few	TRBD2	CASSLGLLAYYNEQFF	TGTGCCAGCAGCTTAGGCTTACTAGCGTACTACAATGAGCAGTTCTTC
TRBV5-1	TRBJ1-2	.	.	CASSLGQTYGYTF	TGCGCCAGCAGCTTGGGGCAGACCTATGGCTACACCTTC
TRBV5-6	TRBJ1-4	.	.	CASSPAPGSYEKLFF	TGTGCCAGCAGCCCGGCCCCCGGCTCTTATGAAAAACTGTTTTTT
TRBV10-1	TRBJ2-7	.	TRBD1	CASSDRQGPSYEQYF	TGCGCCAGCAGTGACCGACAGGGGCCTTCCTACGAGCAGTACTTC
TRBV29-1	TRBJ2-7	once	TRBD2	CSVGEREGKDEQYF	TGCAGCGTTGGAGAGCGGGAGGGCAAGGACGAGCAGTACTTC
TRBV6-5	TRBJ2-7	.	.	CASRRSHEQYF	TGTGCCAGCAGACGGAGCCACGAGCAGTACTTC
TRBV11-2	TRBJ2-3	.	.	CASSSSGVNTDTQYF	TGTGCCAGCAGCTCGAGCGGTGTAAACACAGATACGCAGTATTTT
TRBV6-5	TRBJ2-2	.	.	CASSYEGVNTGELFF	TGTGCCAGCAGTTACGAGGGAGTGAACACCGGGGAGCTGTTTTTT
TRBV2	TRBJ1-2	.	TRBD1	CASRAQGNYGYTF	TGTGCCAGCAGAGCACAGGGGAACTATGGCTACACCTTC
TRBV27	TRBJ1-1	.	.	CASSLAPMNTEAFF	TGTGCCAGCAGTTTAGCCCCGATGAACACTGAAGCTTTCTTT
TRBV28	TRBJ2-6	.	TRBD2	CASSLRASGRPIFSGANVLTF	TGTGCCAGCAGTTTAAGGGCTAGCGGACGACCTATATTCTCTGGGGCCAACGTCCTGACTTTC
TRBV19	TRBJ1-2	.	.	CASSLRDYRGYGYTF	TGTGCCAGTAGCCTCCGGGACTATAGGGGTTATGGCTACACCTTC
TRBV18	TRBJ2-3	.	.	CASSPTGADTQYF	TGTGCCAGCTCACCGACGGGTGCAGATACGCAGTATTTT
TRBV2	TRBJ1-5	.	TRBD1	CASSPRTGSNQPQHF	TGTGCCAGCAGTCCCCGGACAGGGAGCAATCAGCCCCAGCATTTT
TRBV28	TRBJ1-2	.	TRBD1	CASSLHWAGGIIIGYTF	TGTGCCAGCAGTCTCCATTGGGCAGGGGGCATAATTATTGGCTACACCTTC
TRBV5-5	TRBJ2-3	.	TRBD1	CASSQDRGTDTQYF	TGTGCCAGCAGCCAGGACAGGGGCACAGATACGCAGTATTTT
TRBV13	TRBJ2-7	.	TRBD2	CASSAGDSEQYF	TGTGCCAGCAGCGCGGGGGACTCCGAGCAGTACTTC
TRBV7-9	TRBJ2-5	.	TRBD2	CASSLEASGSGTQYF	TGTGCCAGCAGCTTAGAAGCTAGCGGGAGTGGGACCCAGTACTTC
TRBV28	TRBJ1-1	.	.	CASSLMAGATIMNTEAFF	TGTGCCAGCAGTTTAATGGCAGGGGCTACCATTATGAACACTGAAGCTTTCTTT
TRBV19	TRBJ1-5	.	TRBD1	CASSIGQGAILHQPQHF	TGTGCCAGTAGTATTGGACAGGGGGCCATTCTTCATCAGCCCCAGCATTTT
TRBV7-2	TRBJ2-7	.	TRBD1	CASSLDGTGGPTYF	TGTGCCAGCAGCTTAGATGGGACAGGCGGTCCCACATACTTC
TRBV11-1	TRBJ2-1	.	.	CASSLSSGPGYNEQFF	TGTGCCAGCAGCTTATCTTCGGGGCCGGGTTACAATGAGCAGTTCTTC
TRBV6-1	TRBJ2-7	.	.	CASSSRLTALYEQYF	TGTGCCAGCAGTTCCCGTCTGACAGCGCTCTACGAGCAGTACTTC
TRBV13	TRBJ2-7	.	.	CASSPGPHGGTYEQYF	TGTGCCAGCAGCCCCGGGCCCCACGGAGGAACCTACGAGCAGTACTTC
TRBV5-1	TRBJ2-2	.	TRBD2	CASSLQSGSGNTGELFF	TGCGCCAGCAGCTTACAAAGCGGGAGTGGGAACACCGGGGAGCTGTTTTTT
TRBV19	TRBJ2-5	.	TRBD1	CASSIGGTGGRETQYF	TGTGCCAGTAGTATAGGTGGGACAGGGGGAAGGGAGACCCAGTACTTC
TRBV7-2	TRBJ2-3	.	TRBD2	CASSTRLAGDLTSTDTQYF	TGTGCCAGCAGCACCCGACTAGCGGGGGATTTAACTAGCACAGATACGCAGTATTTT
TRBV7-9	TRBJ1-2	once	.	CASSYSGEAEGYTF	TGTGCCAGCAGCTATTCCGGCGAGGCGGAAGGCTACACCTTC
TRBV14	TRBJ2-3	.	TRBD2	CASSQLGGVLTDTQYF	TGTGCCAGCAGCCAGCTCGGGGGGGTACTCACAGATACGCAGTATTTT
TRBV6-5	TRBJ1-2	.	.	CASSYIYGYTF	TGTGCCAGCAGTTACATCTATGGCTACACCTTC
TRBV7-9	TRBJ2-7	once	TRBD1	CASSAGQGKNEQYF	TGTGCCAGCAGCGCGGGACAGGGAAAGAACGAGCAGTACTTC
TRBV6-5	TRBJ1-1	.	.	CASSYSIRTNTEAFF	TGTGCCAGCAGTTACTCGATCCGAACCAACACTGAAGCTTTCTTT
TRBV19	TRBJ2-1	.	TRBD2	CASSILAGGPSYNEQFF	TGTGCCAGTAGTATCCTAGCGGGAGGGCCTTCGTACAATGAGCAGTTCTTC
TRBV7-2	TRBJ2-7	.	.	CASSPTGTFSDEQYF	TGTGCCAGCAGCCCGACCGGGACTTTTTCTGACGAGCAGTACTTC
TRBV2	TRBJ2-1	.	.	CASQWDPRGPAYNEQFF	TGTGCCAGCCAGTGGGACCCTAGGGGTCCCGCCTACAATGAGCAGTTCTTC
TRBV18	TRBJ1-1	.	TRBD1	CASSPGGQLNTEAFF	TGTGCCAGCTCACCGGGGGGACAGTTGAACACTGAAGCTTTCTTT
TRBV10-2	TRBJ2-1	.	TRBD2	CASSEEGLGPNEQFF	TGCGCCAGCAGTGAGGAGGGACTAGGACCCAATGAGCAGTTCTTC
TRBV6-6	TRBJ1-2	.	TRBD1	CASSQTGAAYGYTF	TGTGCCAGCAGTCAGACAGGGGCTGCCTATGGCTACACCTTC
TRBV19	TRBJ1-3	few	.	CASSPRRMLSGNTIYF	TGTGCCAGTAGTCCCCGACGGATGCTCTCTGGAAACACCATATATTTT
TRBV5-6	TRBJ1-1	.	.	CASSLAGGGRVAFF	TGTGCCAGCAGCTTGGCAGGCGGGGGCCGGGTGGCTTTCTTT
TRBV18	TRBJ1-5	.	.	CASSPVEDSNQPQHF	TGTGCCAGCTCACCAGTGGAGGATAGCAATCAGCCCCAGCATTTT
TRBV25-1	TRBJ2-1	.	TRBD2	CASRLAVNILYNEQFF	TGTGCCAGCAGGCTAGCGGTCAATATTCTCTACAATGAGCAGTTCTTC
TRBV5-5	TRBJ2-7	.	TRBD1	CASSALAGQGEQYF	TGTGCCAGCAGCGCGCTCGCGGGACAGGGTGAGCAGTACTTC
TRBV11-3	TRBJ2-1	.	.	CASSSSTPYNEQFF	TGTGCCAGCAGCTCCTCGACACCTTACAATGAGCAGTTCTTC
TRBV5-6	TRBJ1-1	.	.	CASSFGQPNTEAFF	TGTGCCAGCAGCTTTGGACAGCCAAACACTGAAGCTTTCTTT